The rows below give T cell receptor beta chains drawn from one sample of a study of cytomegalovirus exposure and HLA in healthy donors. The data were produced by immunoSEQ multiplex PCR, yet TCRdb's version contains in-frame clones alone and is incomplete. This table holds approximately 150,000 clones. The sample comprised PBMCs. These receptors came from a woman under 30 in good health and CMV-seronegative. CDR3s leave out the opening cysteine and the closing phenylalanine or tryptophan.

TRBV10-1,ASSDSVDVWSTDTQY
TRBV9,ASRGTGEGEQY
TRBV19,ASSPGRGASYNEQF
TRBV6-6,ASSSGLNSEGYT
TRBV7-6,ASSLAEASTHNEQF
TRBV10-2,ASSDGGQGFSETQY
TRBV10-3,AISGGQGLDEQF
TRBV10-3,AIRQSNTGELF
TRBV7-3,ASSSQPGQGAMEQF
TRBV27,ASSLSPSGRVYEQF
TRBV2,ASSEARGQGSEQY
TRBV6-5,ASSTSGKNTGELF
TRBV5-4,ASSKDRAQY
TRBV7-9,ASSSGQEELNTEAF
TRBV9,ASSPSGGGRAVV
TRBV18,ASSPRGDLPYGYT
TRBV4-2,ASSQAGLAGGYYEQF
TRBV2,ASSELGGASGKLF
TRBV7-2,ASSAQGWGTEAF
TRBV6-6,ASSYEERNTIY
TRBV28,ASSLPSRGVGGYT
TRBV2,ASSESGGDGETQY
TRBV19,ASRYGIEGYT
TRBV2,ASKSQRGSGNTIY
TRBV6-7,ASPGTPETQY
TRBV29-1,SVEGQINTGELF
TRBV5-1,ASSQAFTDTQY
TRBV5-1,ASSRTGDYNSPLH
TRBV19,ASSTGQTLGNTIY
TRBV11-3,ASSLVRQNTEAF
TRBV29-1,SAQDRSATEAF
TRBV5-6,ASSFGGTDTQY
TRBV19,ASSIRLTGQSKQPQH
TRBV7-8,ASSHGALNPDRF
TRBV25-1,ASSELGGRAF
TRBV28,ASSFPPRLAENTGELF
TRBV7-9,ASSGGTGIGGYTDTQY
TRBV27,ASSERLAGRLYNEQF
TRBV5-4,ASSRDSVGEQY
TRBV7-2,ASSLTSGRNTEQF
TRBV7-9,ASGQGNYGYT
TRBV5-1,ASSSQGQNEKLF
TRBV5-1,ASSLGGSGRTYEQY
TRBV7-8,ASSTWDRAGNTIY
TRBV2,ASSLDREGTDTQY
TRBV7-3,ASSLGSQGSYEQY
TRBV5-1,ASSPVGQGATNEKLF
TRBV18,ASSPPGQVGETQY
TRBV7-8,ASSQRLAGYNEQF